This T cell receptor beta chain was sequenced during a study of T cell responses to AZD1222 COVID-19 vaccine. Overall study results and limits: Nearly half of the spike-specific TCRs reportedly recognize variant regions that carry no mutations. A mostly white British donor set with more females was recruited, and clonal diversity was possibly underestimated. Seropositive at baseline were only 5 to 7 AZD1222 recipients.

The table came from immunoSEQ multiplex PCR; TCRdb's copy has only in-frame clones and leaves some out. The sample records some 120,000 clones, 85% to 90% being singletons. In regard to this clone: As yet, its antigen is unknown.

The CDR3 spans 16 residues. V dropped 4 bases and J dropped 8; count of bases not matched to a gene: 8. Germline V gene lookup returns CDR1 MNHEY and CDR2 SVGAGI. V usage is TRBV6-5 and J usage is TRBJ2-1; 13 bases fit TRBD2. Sequenced here: peripheral blood, sampled on day 0 of MenACWY control vaccination. The sequence was obtained from an adult in good health. In nucleotides, the CDR3 is TGTGCCAGCAGTTCCACCGGGACTAGCGGGACGCATGAGCAGTTCTTC. Its translation: CASSSTGTSGTHEQFF.